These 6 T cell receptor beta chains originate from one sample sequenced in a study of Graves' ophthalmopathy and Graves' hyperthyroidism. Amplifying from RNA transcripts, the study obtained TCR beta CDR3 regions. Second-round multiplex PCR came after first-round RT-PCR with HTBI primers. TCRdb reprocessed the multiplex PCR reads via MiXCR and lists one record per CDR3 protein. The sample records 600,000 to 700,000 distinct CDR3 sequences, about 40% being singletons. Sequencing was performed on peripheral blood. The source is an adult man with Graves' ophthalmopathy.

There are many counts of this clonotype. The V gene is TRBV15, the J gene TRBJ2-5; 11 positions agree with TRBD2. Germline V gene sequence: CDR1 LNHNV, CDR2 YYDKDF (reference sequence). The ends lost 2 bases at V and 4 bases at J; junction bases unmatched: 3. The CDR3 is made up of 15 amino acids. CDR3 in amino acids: CATSRTSGRGETQYF. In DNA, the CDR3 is TGTGCCACCAGCAGAACTAGCGGGAGAGGAGAGACCCAGTACTTC.

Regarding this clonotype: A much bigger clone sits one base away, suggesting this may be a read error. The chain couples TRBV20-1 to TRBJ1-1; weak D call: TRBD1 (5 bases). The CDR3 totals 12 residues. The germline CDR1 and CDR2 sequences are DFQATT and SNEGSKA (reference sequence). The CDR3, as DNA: TGCAGTGCTCATTTAACCGGGGCCGAAGCTTCCTTT. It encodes CSAHLTGAEASF.

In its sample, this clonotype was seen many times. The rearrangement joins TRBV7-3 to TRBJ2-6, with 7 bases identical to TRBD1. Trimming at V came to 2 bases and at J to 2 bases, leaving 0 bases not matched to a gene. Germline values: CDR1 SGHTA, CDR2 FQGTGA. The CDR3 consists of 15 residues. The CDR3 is CASSLQGAGANVLTF. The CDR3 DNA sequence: TGTGCCAGCAGCTTACAGGGGGCTGGGGCCAACGTCCTGACTTTC.

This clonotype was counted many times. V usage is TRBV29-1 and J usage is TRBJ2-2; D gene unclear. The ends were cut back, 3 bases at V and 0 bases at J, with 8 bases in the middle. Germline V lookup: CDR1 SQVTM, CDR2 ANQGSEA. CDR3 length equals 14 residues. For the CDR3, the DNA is TGCAGCGTTGAGGTAAACCCGAACACCGGGGAGCTGTTTTTT. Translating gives CSVEVNPNTGELFF.

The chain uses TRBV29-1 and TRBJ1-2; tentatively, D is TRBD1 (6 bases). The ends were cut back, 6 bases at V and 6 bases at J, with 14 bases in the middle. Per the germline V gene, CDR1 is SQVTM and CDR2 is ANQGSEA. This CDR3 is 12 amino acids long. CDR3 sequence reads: CSVAGGGHGYTF. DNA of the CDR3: TGCAGCGTCGCTGGGGGGGGGCATGGCTACACCTTC.

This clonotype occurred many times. CDR3 amino acids: CASSLGPGAYEQYF. CDR3 nucleotides: TGTGCCAGCAGCTTGGGACCCGGGGCCTACGAGCAGTACTTC. The V and J genes are TRBV7-2 and TRBJ2-7; D is possibly TRBD1 or TRBD2 (5 bases each). Germline CDR1 is SGHTA and CDR2 is FQGNSA. The CDR3 contains 14 residues. V dropped 3 bases and J dropped 2 bases, with 11 bases sitting between them. Variable domain in full (rest from reference TRBV7-2 and TRBJ2-7): GAGVSQSPSNKVTEKGKDVELRCDPISGHTALYWYRQSLGQGLEFLIYFQGNSAPDKSGLPSDRFSAERTGGSVSTLTIQRTQQEDSAVYLCASSLGPGAYEQYFGPGTRLTVT.